This TCR beta chain was identified in a study of Ad26.COV2.S vaccination and SARS-CoV-2 variants. Study background: Into the muscle, Ad26.COV2.S was dosed once or twice, 56 days apart.

The trim removed 7 bases at V and 2 bases at J, leaving 8 bases unmatched. The CDR3 loop spans 15 amino acids. Germline-derived CDR1 and CDR2 are LNHDA and SQIVND (reference sequence). As for treatment: over 15 received Ad26.COV2.S at low or high dose, single or two shots; about 5 received placebo; per-sample allocation not given. Each sample was drawn 63 days after the first injection (of vaccine or placebo). An Ad26 vector expressing Wuhan-strain SARS-CoV-2 spike served as the vaccine. The repertoire was sequenced with immunoSEQ multiplex PCR; TCRdb's copy has only in-frame clones and lacks some. The table lists roughly 330,000 clones, almost 90% of them singletons.

The genes are TRBV19 and TRBJ1-5, with 7 bases identical to TRBD1. The input for sequencing was peripheral blood, taken in a trial of Ad26.COV2.S vaccine versus placebo. This receptor was obtained from a person aged 18-65 years who received the Ad26.COV2.S COVID-19 vaccine or a placebo. CDR3 residues: CASNSRQGGNQPQHF. The CDR3, as DNA: TGTGCCAGTAATTCCCGACAGGGCGGCAATCAGCCCCAGCATTTT.